The present entry profiles one TCR beta chain with its context. The data derive from a study of blood T cell repertoires in COVID-19. Whole-study context: Sites across the United States, Italy and Spain contributed samples from acute and convalescent COVID-19. PBMCs, B-cell-depleted T cells, or T cells provided the cDNA or gDNA that made up the material.

Original methodology: Estimation of nucleated cell counts relied on the amplification of reference gene primers. Only in-frame clones appear in the TCRdb table, and some are missing; sequencing was by immunoSEQ multiplex PCR. V, J and clone size reflect that table, while D and trimming were determined from the DNA. The sample carries 180,000 or so clones, 89% recorded once. This TCR came from a man in his forties or fifties with acute or convalescent COVID-19. The sequenced material came from peripheral blood.

DNA for the CDR3: TGTGCCAGCAGCGTAGCTAGCGGCGCCTACAATGAGCAGTTCTTC. Translation gives CASSVASGAYNEQFF. The V gene is TRBV9, the J gene TRBJ2-1; TRBD2 matches 7 bases. Germline V CDR1 and CDR2: SGDLS, YYNGEE. There are 15 residues in the CDR3. Losses at the gene ends were 0 bases for V and 2 bases for J; bases not matched to a gene: 2. The full variable domain, with the rest looked up from reference TRBV9 and TRBJ2-1, is DSGVTQTPKHLITATGQRVTLRCSPRSGDLSVYWYQQSLDQGLQFLIQYYNGEERAKGNILERFSAQQFPDLHSELNLSSLELGDSALYFCASSVASGAYNEQFFGPGTRLTVL.